Shown below are 20 T cell receptor beta chains from a single sample sequenced in a study of blood T cell repertoires in COVID-19. The protocol was immunoSEQ multiplex PCR, while the TCRdb copy is restricted to in-frame clones and leaves out a portion. This table holds 97,000 or so clones, about 78% found once. The sequenced sample consisted of peripheral blood. The receptor source for this set is a man aged 60 to 69 with active or convalescent COVID-19.

The genes are TRBV5-1 and TRBJ2-6, with 7 bases aligning to TRBD1. Trimming at V came to 3 bases and at J to 0 bases, leaving 6 bases not matched to a gene. This CDR3 comprises 17 residues. Germline CDR1 SGHRS, CDR2 YFSETQ. The CDR3 loop is CASSWGQPASGANVLTF. The CDR3 DNA is TGCGCCAGCAGCTGGGGACAGCCTGCCTCTGGGGCCAACGTCCTGACTTTC.

The rearrangement links TRBV7-6 to TRBJ1-3; D unclear. The germline CDR1 and CDR2 sequences are SGHVS and FNYEAQ. The CDR3 spans 14 residues. V lost 1 base and J 1 base, leaving 5 bases between the germline ends. Here the CDR3 DNA reads TGTGCCAGCAGCTTAGGGGCTTCTGGAAACACCATATATTTT. Translating gives CASSLGASGNTIYF.

The chain uses TRBV11-1 and TRBJ2-7; 7 nucleotides match TRBD1. Germline-derived CDR1 and CDR2 are SGHAT and FQDESV (reference sequence). CDR3 length: 13 amino acids. Trimming took 10 bases from V and 0 from J; bases not matched to a gene: 6. The CDR3 coding sequence is TGTGCCACCTCCCGACAGGGCTCCTACGAGCAGTACTTC. It encodes CATSRQGSYEQYF.

This clone was observed a few times. The gene calls are TRBV19 and TRBJ1-2; the D gene is possibly TRBD1 (5 bases). Trimming removed 0 bases from V and 7 bases from J, with 12 bases in between. CDR1 is LNHDA and CDR2 is SQIVND in the germline V gene (reference sequence). This CDR3 has 14 residues. The DNA for the CDR3 is TGTGCCAGTAGTATAGAATCCGGGACTATTGGCTACACCTTC. It yields the protein CASSIESGTIGYTF. The entire variable domain, with the rest obtained from reference TRBV19 and TRBJ1-2, is as follows: DGGITQSPKYLFRKEGQNVTLSCEQNLNHDAMYWYRQDPGQGLRLIYYSQIVNDFQKGDIAEGYSVSREKKESFPLTVTSAQKNPTAFYLCASSIESGTIGYTFGSGTRLTVV.

This chain links TRBV5-4 with TRBJ1-4, with 7 bases lining up with TRBD1. The CDR3 spans 17 residues. J gave up 3 bases and V 2 bases, and 10 bases lay outside the gene matches. The germline gives CDR1 SGHNT, CDR2 YYREEE (reference sequence). In nucleotides, the CDR3 is TGTGCCAGCAGCTTAAAGAAGGGACAGCATGCTAATGAAAAACTGTTTTTT. Encoded protein: CASSLKKGQHANEKLFF.

This clone has just a few counts. The rearrangement joins TRBV5-4 to TRBJ1-2; 10 bases line up with TRBD1. The CDR3 is 14 residues long. CDR1 and CDR2 (germline): SGHNT, YYREEE (reference sequence). V lost 1 base, J lost 8 bases, and 5 bases stayed unmatched. The CDR3 loop reads CASSLSGQGTGYTF. CDR3 sequence (DNA): TGTGCCAGCAGCTTGTCGGGACAGGGGACGGGCTACACCTTC. Together with reference TRBV5-4 and TRBJ1-2, the CDR3 gives the full variable domain: ETGVTQSPTHLIKTRGQQVTLRCSSQSGHNTVSWYQQALGQGPQFIFQYYREEENGRGNFPPRFSGLQFPNYSSELNVNALELDDSALYLCASSLSGQGTGYTFGSGTRLTVV.

In its sample, this clone was seen a few times. The chain couples TRBV28 to TRBJ1-1; no reliable D call. The germline V and J ends were trimmed by 4 bases and 0 bases, with 9 bases remaining between them. The CDR3 runs 14 residues. Per germline, CDR1 MDHEN and CDR2 SYDVKM. CDR3 nucleotides: TGTGCCAGCAGTTCCCCGGGGATGAACACTGAAGCTTTCTTT. It yields the protein CASSSPGMNTEAFF.

The J gene is TRBJ2-7, the V gene TRBV21-1; the DNA was not compared with TRBD1, the D call given in the table. TRBV21-1 is labeled a pseudogene. The CDR3 runs 18 residues. The CDR3 DNA reads as TGTGCCAGCCGAGACTTAACCTGGGGACACCACAACGACTACGAGCAGTACTTC. This gives the protein CASRDLTWGHHNDYEQYF.

The rearrangement joins TRBV15 to TRBJ2-1; D remains ambiguous. The V end lost 0 bases, the J end lost 2 bases, and 8 bases lay between the germline ends. Germline V gene data show CDR1 as LNHNV and CDR2 as YYDKDF (reference sequence). CDR3 length equals 15 residues. As DNA, the CDR3 is TGTGCCACCAGCAGAGATCAGTACCCCTACAATGAGCAGTTCTTC. The encoded protein is CATSRDQYPYNEQFF.

The chain combines TRBV5-6 with TRBJ1-3; TRBD1 is a possible D gene (6 bases). The germline V gene has CDR1 SGHDT and CDR2 YYEEEE. The V gene lost 2 bases and the J gene lost 0 bases, with 9 bases spanning the gap. The CDR3 spans 15 residues. The CDR3, as DNA: TGTGCCAGCAGCTTCTGGACAGCCTCTGGAAACACCATATATTTT. Translation: CASSFWTASGNTIYF.

This clone appeared a few times. This chain uses TRBV7-3 with TRBJ2-1, with 10 bases aligning to TRBD1. This CDR3 has 17 amino acids. Germline CDR1 is SGHTA and CDR2 is FQGTGA. The V and J ends lost 3 bases and 6 bases, in that order; junction bases with no gene match: 11. The CDR3 protein is CASSLGSAGQGFNEQFF. CDR3 sequence (DNA): TGTGCCAGCAGCTTGGGGTCGGCGGGACAGGGGTTCAATGAGCAGTTCTTC.

Only one count was recorded for this clone. This chain links TRBV19 with TRBJ2-1; D remains ambiguous. The V end lost 6 bases, the J end lost 0 bases, and 9 bases lay between the germline ends. The length of the CDR3 is 14 residues. Per the germline V gene, CDR1 is LNHDA and CDR2 is SQIVND (reference sequence). The CDR3 region has the DNA TGTGCCAGTAGAAGCCTTAGCTCCTACAATGAGCAGTTCTTC. Its protein product is CASRSLSSYNEQFF.

The rearrangement joins TRBV5-1 to TRBJ2-7, with D possibly TRBD1 on 5 matching bases. The germline gives CDR1 SGHRS, CDR2 YFSETQ. V dropped 8 bases and J dropped 0 bases, with 15 bases sitting between them. The CDR3 spans 14 residues. CDR3 bases: TGCGCCAGTGCCAGGGTGCCTAGCTCCTACGAGCAGTACGTC. Protein sequence: CASARVPSSYEQYV.

V and J are TRBV19 and TRBJ2-1, with 11 bases matching TRBD2. Trimming took 2 bases from V and 10 from J; bases not matched to a gene: 7. Per germline, CDR1 LNHDA and CDR2 SQIVND (reference sequence). There are 15 residues in the CDR3. The CDR3 coding sequence is TGTGCCAGTAGTATAACTAGCGGGAGCCCCGCGGAGCAGTTCTTC. It specifies CASSITSGSPAEQFF.

The chain combines TRBV24-1 with TRBJ2-3, with TRBD2 identical over 11 bases. The J segment lost 3 bases and the V segment lost 3 bases, leaving 16 bases of the junction unmatched. Looked up from germline, CDR1 is KGHDR and CDR2 is SFDVKD. This CDR3 is 20 amino acids long. This CDR3 reads CATSDTGQSILAGETDTQYF. The CDR3 nucleotides are TGTGCCACCAGTGATACGGGACAGTCCATACTAGCGGGAGAAACAGATACGCAGTATTTT.

This clone was observed a handful of times. V and J are TRBV5-1 and TRBJ1-2, with TRBD1 matching over 7 bases. The CDR3 length is 14 residues. J gave up 7 bases and V 4 bases, and 10 bases lay outside the gene matches. The germline gives CDR1 SGHRS, CDR2 YFSETQ. In DNA, the CDR3 is TGCGCCAGCAGCCCGACAGGGAAAGAATCTGGCTACACCTTC. This codes for CASSPTGKESGYTF. Filled out from reference TRBV5-1 and TRBJ1-2, the complete variable domain reads KAGVTQTPRYLIKTRGQQVTLSCSPISGHRSVSWYQQTPGQGLQFLFEYFSETQRNKGNFPGRFSGRQFSNSRSEMNVSTLELGDSALYLCASSPTGKESGYTFGSGTRLTVV.

This chain joins TRBV27 and TRBJ2-1; TRBD2 matches at 7 bases. Germline CDR1 reads MNHEY; CDR2 reads SMNVEV (reference sequence). Trimming removed 5 bases from V and 8 bases from J; junction bases left unmatched: 9. This CDR3 has 14 residues. The CDR3 reads CASSRRLASDEQFF. As DNA, the CDR3 is TGTGCCAGCAGTCGACGACTAGCTAGCGATGAGCAGTTCTTC.

This clone was seen more than once but under ten times. This chain connects TRBV2 to TRBJ1-2; D is unclear. Germline V gives CDR1 SNHLY, CDR2 FYNNEI. The CDR3 runs 12 residues. The V gene lost 11 bases and the J gene lost 4 bases, with 14 bases spanning the gap. CDR3 region: CAGKGGSYGYTF. The CDR3 region has the DNA TGTGCCGGCAAAGGAGGTAGCTATGGCTACACCTTC.

The chain has TRBV20-1 and TRBJ2-3, with D unresolved. The CDR3 is 15 residues long. Germline lookup yields CDR1 DFQATT and CDR2 SNEGSKA (reference sequence). V lost 3 bases, J lost 6 bases, and 19 bases lay in between. In DNA form, the CDR3 reads TGCAGTGCTAGTCAGGTCTTGGGTGCTTGTGATACGCAGTATTTT. Protein product: CSASQVLGACDTQYF.

This clone was observed many times. This chain links TRBV4-1 with TRBJ1-5; a weak D match, TRBD1 (5 bases). Germline CDR1 reads MGHRA; CDR2 reads YSYEKL. This CDR3 is built from 18 residues. Trimming shortened V by 1 base and J by 4 bases, and 20 bases separated the two germline ends. The CDR3 nucleotides read TGCGCCAGCAGCCAAGCCCCCCGCCCCTGGGGCCGGAATCAGCCCCAGCATTTT. It translates to CASSQAPRPWGRNQPQHF.